This is a list of T cell receptor beta chains from one sample in a study of molecular identifiers for immune sequencing clone quantification. MiXCR, applied by TCRdb to the PCR reads, yields one record per CDR3 protein. The sample lists approximately 500,000 distinct CDR3 sequences; around 23% were seen once. Sequencing input: naive CD8+ T cells from blood, with Jurkat cell RNA spiked in. These receptors came from a human donor in good health. Some libraries in this study had Jurkat cell RNA spiked in. CDR3s leave out the opening cysteine and the closing phenylalanine or tryptophan. D genes are given only for firm matches. Some rows mark clone size as missing; the rest say once, few, many or name a class of expanded clone.

NA	NA	TRBJ1-5	TRBV6-1	ASMTGSWDQPQH
TRBD2	many	TRBJ2-3	TRBV14	ASSQVLADIPWGTDTQY
NA	NA	TRBJ1-1	TRBV13	ASSLAGGLNAEAF
NA	NA	TRBJ1-4	TRBV6-5	ASTPNSIATNEKLF
NA	few	TRBJ1-1	TRBV28	ASLGGGGTEAF
NA	few	TRBJ1-1	TRBV7-9	ASRGGGAEAF
TRBD2	NA	TRBJ2-3	TRBV2	ASSDIMAGVDSTQY
NA	NA	TRBJ2-7	TRBV27	AVGYEQY
TRBD1	few	TRBJ1-2	TRBV4-3	ASSRVTGGENYGYT
NA	NA	TRBJ2-7	TRBV19	ASSMDSGGSEQY
NA	few	TRBJ2-3	TRBV7-9	ASSLPTAGFDRADTQY
NA	NA	TRBJ2-5	TRBV7-9	ASSNPDSPTETQY
NA	NA	TRBJ2-3	TRBV9	ASSNPRDSSADTQY
NA	few	TRBJ1-1	TRBV27	ASSFDGSKAEAF
NA	many	TRBJ2-7	TRBV7-2	ASSLGGLNYEQY
NA	few	TRBJ2-3	TRBV19	ASSMSDTQY
NA	many	TRBJ2-7	TRBV7-9	ASSLDPEYEQY
NA	NA	TRBJ1-2	TRBV5-6	ASRDEVNSYGYT
TRBD1	many	TRBJ1-1	TRBV12-3/TRBV12-4	ASSPQGQVTEAF
TRBD2	few	TRBJ2-1	TRBV4-1	ASSRPGLPFNNEQF
TRBD1	NA	TRBJ2-2	TRBV9	ASSASQTGLGGELF
TRBD1	NA	TRBJ1-1	TRBV28	ASSLRTGGPMNTEAF
NA	few	TRBJ2-1	TRBV29-1	SVEGGQSSYNEQF
NA	NA	TRBJ2-7	TRBV20-1	SARSGSDYEQY
TRBD2	NA	TRBJ2-7	TRBV2	ASSEAREAEQY
NA	NA	TRBJ2-3	TRBV30	AWMKLADSTDTQY
NA	NA	TRBJ1-1	TRBV14	ASSPRDILWGSTEAF
NA	many	TRBJ2-3	TRBV5-5	ASSLTGVADTQY
NA	NA	TRBJ1-6	TRBV11-2	ASSLGQFPTLH
NA	many	TRBJ1-3	TRBV5-6	ASSLEGISGNTIY
NA	many	TRBJ2-5	TRBV29-1	SVVISDYQETQY
NA	NA	TRBJ2-2	TRBV13	ASRIGVNTGELF
TRBD2	NA	TRBJ2-1	TRBV3-1	ASSQDVGSGIGNEQF